This T cell receptor (beta chain) was obtained from a study of blood T cells in healthy people across ages. Healthy Russian Caucasian donors spanned ages about 6 to 90 years. Germline trimming cut 0 bases from V and 4 bases from J; bases unmatched to any gene: 10. CDR3 size: 18 residues. The germline CDR1 and CDR2 sequences are SGHVS and FQNEAQ. A second PCR, run for about 6 to 11 cycles, used a sample-barcoded 5' primer plus a J-beta primer mix. TCRdb itself ran the 5' RACE reads through MiXCR, one entry per CDR3 protein. The sample records around 1.5 million distinct CDR3 sequences, 42% being singletons.

The chain is built from TRBV7-8 and TRBJ2-3; 10 bases map to TRBD2. What was sequenced was blood. The clonotype comes from a woman between 18 and 29 years old in good health. For the CDR3, the DNA is TGTGCCAGCAGCTTAGCGTGGGAAGCGGGAGGGACCTCAGATACGCAGTATTTT. Encoded protein: CASSLAWEAGGTSDTQYF.